This TCR beta chain was sequenced in a study of blood T cell repertoires in COVID-19. As for the study in general: Samples representing acute and convalescent COVID-19 were sourced from the United States, Italy and Spain. T cells, B-cell-depleted T cells, or PBMCs provided the cDNA or gDNA that served as material.

As handled by the study authors: Reference gene primer amplification in the assay estimated nucleated cell counts. TCRdb's table, derived via immunoSEQ multiplex PCR, lists solely in-frame clones and lacks some. D and trimming come from the DNA, and the V and J calls and clone size come from that table. Of over 120,000 clones listed, 87% are singletons. The TCR sequence derives from a man aged 50 or older who had recovered from COVID-19. Specimen: peripheral blood.

In DNA, the CDR3 is TGTGCCAGCAGCGGCCCCCTGGACCGGAGGACCTATGGCTACACCTTC. Translation gives CASSGPLDRRTYGYTF. The chain uses TRBV9 and TRBJ1-2; unclear D gene. This CDR3 has 16 residues. CDR1 is SGDLS, CDR2 YYNGEE, per germline. Deletions cut 3 bases from V and 4 bases from J, with 19 bases between.